These 8 T cell receptor beta chains were sequenced from one sample in a study of tumor-infiltrating lymphocytes in primary liver carcinoma. TCR beta cDNA was made from approximately 500 ng total RNA with a constant-region primer. Sequencing libraries for TCR beta derived from three nested multiplex PCR rounds that used slightly modified ARM-PCR. With TRBV1-TRBV30 forward primers and a C-beta reverse primer, the first two PCR rounds were run for around 10 cycles each. TCRdb used MiXCR to reprocess the multiplex PCR reads, holding one entry per CDR3 protein. The sample yields roughly 49,000 distinct CDR3 sequences, around 73% seen once. The tissue used was unsorted bulk material of about 19-33 mg. RNA and DNA were co-extracted from it with the AllPrep DNA/RNA mini kit. Input material: liver tumor tissue from sampling region 5. Noted subset: tumor region T5, tumor centre. The receptors stem from a man aged 35 to 55 with primary liver carcinoma and hepatitis B virus infection.

This clonotype was detected only once. Given the absence of the conserved phenylalanine or tryptophan at the CDR3 end, a read error is likely. The chain uses TRBV11-2 and TRBJ2-3; D is ambiguous. Germline V gene lookup returns CDR1 SGHAT and CDR2 FQNNGV. The CDR3 length is 14 residues. The CDR3 DNA reads as TGTGTCAGCAGCCCCCAGGACGCCACAGATATGCAGTATTTA. It is translated as CVSSPQDATDMQYL.

A word on this clonotype: At one end, the junction sequence differs from germline, possibly due to a read error. The chain has TRBV6-2 or TRBV6-3 and TRBJ2-5; D remains ambiguous. Germline-derived CDR1 and CDR2 are MNHEY and SVGEGT. This CDR3 region has 12 residues. The CDR3 coding sequence is TGTGCCTGCAGTAACAGCCAAGGGACCCAGTACTTC. It codes for CACSNSQGTQYF.

Worth noting for this clonotype: This CDR3 is missing its conserved last phenylalanine or tryptophan, likely due to a read error. This chain connects TRBV4-1 to TRBJ2-2; D ambiguous. CDR3 size: 14 residues. Looked up from germline, CDR1 is MGHRA and CDR2 is YSYEKL. The CDR3 coding sequence is TGCGCCGGCAGCCAACTCACCCTCTCCGGGGAGCTGTTTTAT. Its protein is CAGSQLTLSGELFY.

The rearrangement links TRBV6-5 to TRBJ2-7, with D perhaps matching TRBD2 (5 bases). The CDR3 runs to 14 residues. Per the germline V gene, CDR1 is MNHEY and CDR2 is SVGAGI. CDR3 sequence (DNA): TGTGTCATCTGGAGCGGTTTTCTGGATTACGAGCAGTACTTC. This translates into CVIWSGFLDYEQYF.

This clonotype appeared a few times. The chain employs TRBV5-1 and TRBJ1-1; D not resolved. The V and J ends lost 3 bases and 4 bases respectively, with 10 bases between them. There are 13 residues in the CDR3. CDR1 and CDR2 (germline): SGHRS, YFSETQ. The chain's CDR3 is CASSSVGITEAFF. CDR3 DNA sequence: TGCGCCAGCAGCTCAGTGGGAATCACTGAAGCTTTCTTT.

The chain combines TRBV11-1 with TRBJ2-2, with D possibly called TRBD1 or TRBD2 (5 bases each). The V gene lost 3 bases and the J gene lost 9 bases, with 17 bases spanning the gap. The germline gives CDR1 SGHAT, CDR2 FQDESV (reference sequence). There are 15 residues in the CDR3. The CDR3 DNA reads TGTGCCAGCAGCTTCGGGGCCCTGAGGACCTGGGAGCTGTTTTTT. It translates to CASSFGALRTWELFF.

The chain employs TRBV12-3 or TRBV12-4 and TRBJ1-1, with 8 bases identical to TRBD1. The CDR3 is made up of 14 amino acids. CDR3: CVCSFGQGGTEAFF. The DNA for the CDR3 is TGTGTCTGCAGTTTTGGACAGGGCGGCACTGAAGCTTTCTTT.

This clonotype is classed as medium-sized. The chain links TRBV13 to TRBJ2-1; D remains unclear. Trimming shortened V by 5 bases and J by 4 bases, and 3 bases separated the two germline ends. The CDR3 covers 11 residues. Per germline, CDR1 PRHDT and CDR2 FYEKMQ (reference sequence). This CDR3 is CASSEYNEQFF. The CDR3 nucleotides are TGTGCCAGCAGCGAGTACAATGAGCAGTTCTTC. The full variable domain, its missing parts supplied by reference TRBV13 and TRBJ2-1, is AAGVIQSPRHLIKEKRETATLKCYPIPRHDTVYWYQQGPGQDPQFLISFYEKMQSDKGSIPDRFSAQQFSDYHSELNMSSLELGDSALYFCASSEYNEQFFGPGTRLTVL.